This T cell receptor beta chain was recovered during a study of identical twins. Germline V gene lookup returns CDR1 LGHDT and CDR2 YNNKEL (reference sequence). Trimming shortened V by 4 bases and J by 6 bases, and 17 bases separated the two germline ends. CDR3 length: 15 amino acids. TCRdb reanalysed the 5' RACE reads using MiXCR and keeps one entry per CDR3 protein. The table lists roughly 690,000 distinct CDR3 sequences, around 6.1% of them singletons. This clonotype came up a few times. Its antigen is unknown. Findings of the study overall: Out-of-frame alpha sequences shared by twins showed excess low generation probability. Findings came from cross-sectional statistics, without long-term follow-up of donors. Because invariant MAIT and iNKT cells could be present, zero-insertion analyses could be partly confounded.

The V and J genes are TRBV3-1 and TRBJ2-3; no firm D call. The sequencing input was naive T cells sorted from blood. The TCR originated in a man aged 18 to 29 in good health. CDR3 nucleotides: TGTGCCAGCAGCCGACCGGACCAGATGGCGGATACGCAGTATTTT. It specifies CASSRPDQMADTQYF.